The TCR beta chain under discussion was sequenced for a study of identical twins. Findings and caveats of the study: Those out-of-frame alpha sequences shared by twins showed an excess of low generation probability.

One entry per CDR3 protein results from TCRdb running MiXCR on the 5' RACE reads. The sample lists approximately 1.8 million distinct CDR3 sequences, roughly 35% occurring once. This clonotype was seen only a few times. The antigen remains undetermined. This CDR3 has 11 residues. The germline V gene encodes CDR1 MGHDK and CDR2 SYGVNS. V lost 1 base, J lost 14 bases, and 9 bases lay in between. Each donor was a healthy Caucasian. The TCR originated in a newborn girl in good health. The source material was cord blood. This chain joins TRBV25-1 and TRBJ2-1, with D perhaps assigned TRBD1 or TRBD2 (5 bases each). In nucleotides, the CDR3 is TGTGCCAGCAGTGAATGGGGGTTGGAGTTCTTC. This gives the protein CASSEWGLEFF. Filled out from reference TRBV25-1 and TRBJ2-1, the complete variable domain reads EADIYQTPRYLVIGTGKKITLECSQTMGHDKMYWYQQDPGMELHLIHYSYGVNSTEKGDLSSESTVSRIRTEHFPLTLESARPSHTSQYLCASSEWGLEFFGPGTRLTVL.